This TCR beta chain was identified during a study of shared clonotypes between healthy human individuals. The study, taken as a whole, reports: Enrolling few donors narrowed the genetic and exposure-history diversity that was represented. Larger estimated richness was generally recorded for naive subsets relative to memory subsets.

Deep was the level used in running the assay. Investigators spread the genomic DNA of each subset evenly over several immunoSEQ plates. Clones were read by immunoSEQ multiplex PCR, and TCRdb kept only the in-frame ones, dropping some. The data contain roughly 1,800,000 clones, approximately 94% of them singletons. As regards this clone: What it recognizes is unknown.

Germline V gene lookup returns CDR1 LGHNA and CDR2 YSLEER. V was shortened by 1 base and J by 0 bases, with 8 bases between the two germline ends. The length of the CDR3 is 15 residues. Naive CD8 populations comprised CD45RO-negative cells positively selected for CCR7, excluding terminally differentiated effector memory CD45RA+ cells. Sample: naive CD8+ T cells sorted from blood. The TCR comes from a man younger than 35 in good health. The V and J genes are TRBV4-3 and TRBJ2-3; D not resolved. The CDR3 DNA reads TGCGCCAGCAGCCAAGTGCTACCAAGCACAGATACGCAGTATTTT. Translation gives CASSQVLPSTDTQYF.